This TCR beta chain derives from a study of cytomegalovirus exposure and HLA in healthy donors. About the study: Unique TCR beta sequences numbering over 100 million came from 150 million to 200 million T cells in an earlier analysis.

Whole-study results and caveats: Cytomegalovirus-associated TCR beta chains were listed, numbering more than 150. Evidence from a later analysis indicated that most CMV-associated TCR beta chains looked HLA-restricted. Later examination showed HLA-associated TCR beta chains had greater clonal expansion than equally common others.

The CDR3 spans 14 residues. Germline V lookup: CDR1 SEHNR, CDR2 FQNEAQ (reference sequence). Unmatched junction bases numbered 4, after V lost 3 bases and J lost 2 bases. PCR amplification relied on 60 Vbeta primers (plus 13 Jbeta primers). Assay: immunoSEQ multiplex PCR; the TCRdb copy retains only in-frame clones and omits some. The sample yields more than 90,000 clones, roughly 85% seen once. Of note for this clone: The antigen remains undetermined.

The clonotype comes from a young man in good health and CMV-seropositive. V and J are TRBV7-9 and TRBJ2-7; 7 positions agree with TRBD1. Input material: PBMCs. For the CDR3, the DNA is TGTGCCAGCAGCTTTGGGACAGAGACCTACGAGCAGTACTTC. Its protein product is CASSFGTETYEQYF.